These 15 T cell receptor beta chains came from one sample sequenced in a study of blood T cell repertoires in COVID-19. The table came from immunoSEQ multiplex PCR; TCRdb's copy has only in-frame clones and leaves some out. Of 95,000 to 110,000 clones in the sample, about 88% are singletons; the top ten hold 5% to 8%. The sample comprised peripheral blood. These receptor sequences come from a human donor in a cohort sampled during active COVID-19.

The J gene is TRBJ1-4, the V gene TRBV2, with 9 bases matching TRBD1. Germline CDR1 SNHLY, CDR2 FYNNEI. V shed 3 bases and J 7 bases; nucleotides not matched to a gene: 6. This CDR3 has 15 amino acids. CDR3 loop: CASSEGDRVAEKLFF. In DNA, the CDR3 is TGTGCCAGCAGTGAGGGGGACAGGGTTGCTGAAAAACTGTTTTTT. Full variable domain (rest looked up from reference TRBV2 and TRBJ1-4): EPEVTQTPSHQVTQMGQEVILRCVPISNHLYFYWYRQILGQKVEFLVSFYNNEISEKSEIFDDQFSVERPDGSNFTLKIRSTKLEDSAMYFCASSEGDRVAEKLFFGSGTQLSVL.

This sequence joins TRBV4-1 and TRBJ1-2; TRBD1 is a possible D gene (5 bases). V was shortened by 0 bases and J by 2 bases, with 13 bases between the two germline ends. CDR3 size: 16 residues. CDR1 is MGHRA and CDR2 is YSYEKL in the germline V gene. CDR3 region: CASSQDNQGGNYGYTF. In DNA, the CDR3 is TGCGCCAGCAGCCAAGATAACCAGGGTGGAAACTATGGCTACACCTTC.

CDR3 region: CASQKNGGGATGTQYF. DNA for the CDR3: TGTGCCAGCCAAAAGAACGGCGGGGGGGCAACGGGGACGCAGTATTTT. This sequence joins TRBV3-1 (or the pseudogene TRBV3-2) and TRBJ2-3, with 9 bases that match TRBD2. V lost 8 bases, J lost 9 bases, and 18 bases stayed unmatched. Germline loops: CDR1 LGHDT, CDR2 YNNKEL (reference sequence). The CDR3 consists of 16 residues.

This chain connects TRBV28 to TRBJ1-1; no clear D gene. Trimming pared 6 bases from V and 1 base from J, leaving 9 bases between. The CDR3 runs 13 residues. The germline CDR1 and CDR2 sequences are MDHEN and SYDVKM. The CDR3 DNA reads TGTGCCAGCAGGAGCGGGGAGAACACTGAAGCTTTCTTT. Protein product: CASRSGENTEAFF.

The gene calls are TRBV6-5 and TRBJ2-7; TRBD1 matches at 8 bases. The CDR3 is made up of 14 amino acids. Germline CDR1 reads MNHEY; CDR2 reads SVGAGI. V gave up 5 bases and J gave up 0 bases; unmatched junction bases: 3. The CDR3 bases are TGTGCCAGCAGTAGGACAGGGAGCTCCTACGAGCAGTACTTC. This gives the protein CASSRTGSSYEQYF.

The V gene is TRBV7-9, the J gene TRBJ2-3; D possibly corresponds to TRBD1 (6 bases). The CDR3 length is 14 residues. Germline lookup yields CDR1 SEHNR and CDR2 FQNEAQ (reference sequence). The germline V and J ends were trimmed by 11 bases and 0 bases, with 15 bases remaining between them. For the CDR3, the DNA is TGTGCCGGTAATAAGGGGGTTAGCACAGATACGCAGTATTTT. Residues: CAGNKGVSTDTQYF.

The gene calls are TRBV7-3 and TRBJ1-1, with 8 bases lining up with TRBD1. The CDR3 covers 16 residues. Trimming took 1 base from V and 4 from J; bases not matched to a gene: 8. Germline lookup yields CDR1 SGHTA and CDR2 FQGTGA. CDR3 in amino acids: CASSLSPGQGGTEAFF. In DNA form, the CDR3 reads TGTGCCAGCAGCTTAAGTCCCGGACAGGGTGGCACTGAAGCTTTCTTT.

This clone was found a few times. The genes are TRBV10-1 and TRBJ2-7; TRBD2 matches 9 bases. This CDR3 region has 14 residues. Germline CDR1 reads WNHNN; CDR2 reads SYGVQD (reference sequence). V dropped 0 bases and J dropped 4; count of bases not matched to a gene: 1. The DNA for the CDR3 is TGCGCCAGCAGTGAGTCTAGCGGGAGATACGAGCAGTACTTC. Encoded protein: CASSESSGRYEQYF.

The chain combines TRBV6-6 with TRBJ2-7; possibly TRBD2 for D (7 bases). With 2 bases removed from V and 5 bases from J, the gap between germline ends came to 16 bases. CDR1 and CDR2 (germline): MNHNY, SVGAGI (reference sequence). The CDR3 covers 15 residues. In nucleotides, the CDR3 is TGTGCCAGCAGTTACCCGACGGGGGGCAGAGACGAGCAGTACTTC. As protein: CASSYPTGGRDEQYF.

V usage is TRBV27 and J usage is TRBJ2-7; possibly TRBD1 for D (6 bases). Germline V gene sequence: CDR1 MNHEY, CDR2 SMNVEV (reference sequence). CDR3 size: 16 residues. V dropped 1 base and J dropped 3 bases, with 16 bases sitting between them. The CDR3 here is CASSLYLGQGHYEQYF. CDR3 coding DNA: TGTGCCAGCAGTTTATACCTCGGGCAGGGGCACTACGAGCAGTACTTC.

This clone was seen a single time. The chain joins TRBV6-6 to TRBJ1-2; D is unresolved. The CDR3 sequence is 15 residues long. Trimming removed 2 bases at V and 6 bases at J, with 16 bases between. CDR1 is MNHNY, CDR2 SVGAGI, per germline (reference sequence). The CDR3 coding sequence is TGTGCCAGCAGTTACCGCTTGGAGGTTCCTGATGGCTACACCTTC. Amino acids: CASSYRLEVPDGYTF.

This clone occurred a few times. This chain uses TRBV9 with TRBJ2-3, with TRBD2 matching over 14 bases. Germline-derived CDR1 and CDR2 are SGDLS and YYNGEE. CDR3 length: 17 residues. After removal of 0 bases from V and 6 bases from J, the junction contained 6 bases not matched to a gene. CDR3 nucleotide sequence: TGTGCCAGCAGCGTAGTTCCGACTAGCGGGAGGGGGGATACGCAGTATTTT. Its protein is CASSVVPTSGRGDTQYF.

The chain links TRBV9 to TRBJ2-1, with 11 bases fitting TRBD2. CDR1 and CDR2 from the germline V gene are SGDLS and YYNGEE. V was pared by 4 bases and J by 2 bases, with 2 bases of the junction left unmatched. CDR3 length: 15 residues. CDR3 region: CASSLLAGAYNEQFF. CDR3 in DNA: TGTGCCAGCAGCTTACTAGCGGGAGCCTACAATGAGCAGTTCTTC. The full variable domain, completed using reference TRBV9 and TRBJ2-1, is DSGVTQTPKHLITATGQRVTLRCSPRSGDLSVYWYQQSLDQGLQFLIQYYNGEERAKGNILERFSAQQFPDLHSELNLSSLELGDSALYFCASSLLAGAYNEQFFGPGTRLTVL.

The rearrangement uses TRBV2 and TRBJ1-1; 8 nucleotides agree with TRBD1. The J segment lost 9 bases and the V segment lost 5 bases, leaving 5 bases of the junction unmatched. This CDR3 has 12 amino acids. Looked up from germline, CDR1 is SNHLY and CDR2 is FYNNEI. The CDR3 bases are TGTGCCAGCAGTCCAAGACAGGGGCAAGCTTTCTTT. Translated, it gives CASSPRQGQAFF.

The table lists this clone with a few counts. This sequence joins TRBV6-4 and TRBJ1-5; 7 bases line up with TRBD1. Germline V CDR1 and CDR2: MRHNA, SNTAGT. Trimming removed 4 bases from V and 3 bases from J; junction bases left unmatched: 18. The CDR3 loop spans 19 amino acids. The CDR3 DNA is TGTGCCAGCAGTGTGTTGGCCATTAGGGGGACAGCCGTCAATCAGCCCCAGCATTTT. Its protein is CASSVLAIRGTAVNQPQHF.